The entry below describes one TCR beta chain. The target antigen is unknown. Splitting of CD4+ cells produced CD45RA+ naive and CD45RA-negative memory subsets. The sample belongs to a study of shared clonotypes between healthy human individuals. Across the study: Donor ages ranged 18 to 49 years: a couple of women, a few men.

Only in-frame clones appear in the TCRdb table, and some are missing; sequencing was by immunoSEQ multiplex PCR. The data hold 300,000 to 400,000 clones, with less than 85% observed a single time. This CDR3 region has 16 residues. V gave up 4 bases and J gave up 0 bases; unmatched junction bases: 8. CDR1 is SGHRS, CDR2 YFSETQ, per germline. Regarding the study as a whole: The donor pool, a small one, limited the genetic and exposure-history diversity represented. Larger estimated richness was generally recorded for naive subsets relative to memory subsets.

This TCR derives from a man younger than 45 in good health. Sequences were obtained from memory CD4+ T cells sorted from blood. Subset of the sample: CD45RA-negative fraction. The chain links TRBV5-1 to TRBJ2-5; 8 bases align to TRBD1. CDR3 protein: CASSLLTGGDQETQYF. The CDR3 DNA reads TGCGCCAGCAGCCTACTAACAGGGGGTGACCAAGAGACCCAGTACTTC.